These 13 T cell receptor beta chains were sequenced from one sample in a study of OX40 agonist ivuxolimab in advanced cancers. Library creation used the immunoSEQ multiplex PCR assay. TCRdb provides this immuneACCESS table in a form limited to in-frame rearrangements. Some clones are lacking; in checked studies, under half of them reflect an unresolved V gene, and why the rest are absent is not known. The sample table contains nearly 25,000 clones; only one count was recorded for 60% to 85% of them. The top ten hold roughly 12% of the sample. Sequencing used CD4+ or CD8+ T cells sorted from blood, obtained in a trial of the OX40 agonist ivuxolimab. The receptors originated from an adult with an advanced solid tumor such as melanoma, head and neck, liver or kidney cancer.

This clone was picked up a small number of times. The genes are TRBV7-8 and TRBJ1-2; D gene unclear. The CDR3 spans 14 residues. Trimming left V 7 bases short and J 3 bases short, with 15 bases between. Germline loops: CDR1 SGHVS, CDR2 FQNEAQ. CDR3 nucleotides: TGTGCCAGCACCACTTCTGGCTTTGACTATGGCTACACCTTC. This encodes CASTTSGFDYGYTF.

This chain links TRBV28 with TRBJ1-5; 9 bases are a match to TRBD1. There are 15 residues in the CDR3. After removal of 5 bases from V and 7 bases from J, the junction contained 9 bases not matched to a gene. Per the germline V gene, CDR1 is MDHEN and CDR2 is SYDVKM. CDR3 DNA sequence: TGTGCCAGCAGTCTGCGCGGGACAGGGCGACAGCCCCAGCATTTT. This codes for CASSLRGTGRQPQHF.

The chain couples TRBV7-3 to TRBJ2-2, with a weak D call TRBD2 (6 bases). The length of the CDR3 is 14 residues. Trimming cost V 0 bases and J 5 bases, with 7 bases left between them. CDR1 SGHTA and CDR2 FQGTGA come from the germline V gene. The CDR3 DNA is TGTGCCAGCAGCTTAACGACTAGTACCGGGGAGCTGTTTTTT. The encoded protein is CASSLTTSTGELFF.

The V and J genes are TRBV19 and TRBJ2-6; D ambiguous. Trimming pared 1 base from V and 0 bases from J, leaving 4 bases between. Germline assignment: CDR1 LNHDA and CDR2 SQIVND (reference sequence). This CDR3 has 15 residues. This chain's CDR3 is CASSIVSSGANVLTF. The CDR3 DNA sequence: TGTGCCAGTAGTATAGTGTCCTCTGGGGCCAACGTCCTGACTTTC.

The gene calls are TRBV9 and TRBJ2-5; D uncertain. This CDR3 comprises 16 residues. Germline V gene lookup returns CDR1 SGDLS and CDR2 YYNGEE. V dropped 0 bases and J dropped 5 bases, with 17 bases sitting between them. The CDR3: CASSVGATVGLETQYF. The CDR3 coding sequence is TGTGCCAGCAGCGTAGGGGCTACCGTCGGTTTGGAGACCCAGTACTTC.

This clone was seen only a few times. V usage is TRBV18 and J usage is TRBJ1-1, with D perhaps TRBD1 (5 bases). CDR3 length equals 14 residues. Trimming pared 3 bases from V and 3 bases from J, leaving 11 bases between. Germline V gives CDR1 KGHSH, CDR2 LQKENI. CDR3 protein: CASSPYGGDTEAFF. The CDR3 DNA follows: TGTGCCAGCTCACCTTATGGGGGGGACACTGAAGCTTTCTTT.

The chain employs TRBV18 and TRBJ1-1, with D possibly matching TRBD1 (6 bases). CDR1 and CDR2 from the germline V gene are KGHSH and LQKENI. V was shortened by 3 bases and J by 5 bases, with 19 bases between the two germline ends. This CDR3 comprises 16 residues. The DNA for the CDR3 is TGTGCCAGCTCACCGACGACAGGTGGGTTGGGGACTGAAGCTTTCTTT. Protein sequence: CASSPTTGGLGTEAFF.

The CDR3 sequence: CASSWAAAGGLQETQYF. The CDR3 DNA reads as TGCGCCAGCAGCTGGGCAGCCGCGGGGGGCCTCCAAGAGACCCAGTACTTC. The gene calls are TRBV5-1 and TRBJ2-5, with TRBD2 matching over 8 bases. The CDR3 loop spans 17 amino acids. CDR1 is SGHRS and CDR2 is YFSETQ in the germline V gene. The ends lost 3 bases at V and 1 base at J; junction bases unmatched: 11.

DNA for the CDR3: TGTGCCAGCAGTTTACATGGCGGGGGGTACTACAATGAGCAGTTCTTC. This sequence encodes CASSLHGGGYYNEQFF. This sequence joins TRBV28 and TRBJ2-1; 8 positions agree with TRBD2. The CDR3 contains 16 residues. With 2 bases clipped from V and 3 bases from J, the junction kept 6 bases outside the gene matches. Per the germline V gene, CDR1 is MDHEN and CDR2 is SYDVKM.

The V and J genes are TRBV4-1 and TRBJ1-3, with D unclear. Germline values: CDR1 MGHRA, CDR2 YSYEKL. V was trimmed by 1 base and J by 4 bases, leaving 11 bases between them. This CDR3 contains 15 residues. CDR3 sequence reads: CASSQVAQRGNTIYF. The CDR3 DNA reads as TGCGCCAGCAGCCAAGTTGCGCAACGGGGAAACACCATATATTTT.

The V and J genes are TRBV28 and TRBJ1-1; a possible D gene is TRBD1 (5 bases). The CDR3 has 15 residues. V dropped 5 bases and J dropped 5 bases, with 18 bases sitting between them. The V gene's germline CDR1 is MDHEN and CDR2 SYDVKM. CDR3 protein: CASSLLYRYGTEAFF. CDR3 sequence (DNA): TGTGCCAGCAGTCTCCTCTACAGGTATGGAACTGAAGCTTTCTTT.

The chain recombines TRBV19 with TRBJ2-6; 8 bases are a match to TRBD2. Germline values: CDR1 LNHDA, CDR2 SQIVND (reference sequence). CDR3 length equals 18 residues. Losses at the gene ends were 6 bases for V and 0 bases for J; bases not matched to a gene: 10. The CDR3 region is CASSPLSGGLSGANVLTF. The DNA for the CDR3 is TGTGCCAGTAGCCCCCTGAGCGGGGGACTCTCTGGGGCCAACGTCCTGACTTTC.

The table lists this clone with a count of one. The chain links TRBV30 to TRBJ2-3; a weak D match, TRBD1 (5 bases). V was shortened by 0 bases and J by 0 bases, with 16 bases between the two germline ends. CDR3 length: 17 amino acids. Germline CDR1 reads GTSNPN; CDR2 reads SVGIG (reference sequence). The CDR3 bases are TGTGCCTGGAGTGTAGGGGCAGGCTTCCCTAGCACAGATACGCAGTATTTT. This encodes CAWSVGAGFPSTDTQYF. The whole variable domain, filled in from reference TRBV30 and TRBJ2-3, reads SQTIHQWPATLVQPVGSPLSLECTVEGTSNPNLYWYRQAAGRGLQLLFYSVGIGQISSEVPQNLSASRPQDRQFILSSKKLLLSDSGFYLCAWSVGAGFPSTDTQYFGPGTRLTVL.